Listed here are 4 T cell receptor beta chains from one sample, sequenced in a study of molecular identifiers for immune sequencing clone quantification. Each CDR3 protein is one row after TCRdb ran MiXCR on the PCR reads. The repertoire holds about 500,000 distinct CDR3 sequences, about 22% seen once, with roughly 0.81% in the top ten. The specimen sequenced was naive CD8+ T cells from blood, with Jurkat cell RNA spiked in. Subset of the sample: FACS-sorted CD8+CD4-CCR7+CD45RA+ naive T cells. The receptors were gathered from a human donor in good health. Some libraries in this study had Jurkat cell RNA spiked in.

This CDR3 reads CASTTRQGSYTDTQYF. CDR3 DNA: TGTGCCAGCACCACCAGACAGGGCTCTTACACAGATACGCAGTATTTT. The V gene is TRBV5-6, the J gene TRBJ2-3; 7 positions agree with TRBD1. Unmatched junction bases numbered 12, after V lost 6 bases and J lost 2 bases. CDR1 and CDR2 (germline): SGHDT, YYEEEE. CDR3 length equals 16 residues.

In this sample, this clonotype turned up many times. The chain recombines TRBV13 with TRBJ2-3; 7 nucleotides align to TRBD2. Germline V gene data show CDR1 as PRHDT and CDR2 as FYEKMQ (reference sequence). The CDR3 length is 12 residues. The V and J ends lost 5 bases and 10 bases, in that order; junction bases with no gene match: 6. Here the CDR3 reads CASSTGRGAQYF. CDR3 in DNA: TGTGCCAGCAGCACAGGCCGGGGGGCGCAGTATTTT.

This clonotype appeared many times. This sequence joins TRBV2 and TRBJ1-4; 7 nucleotides line up with TRBD1. Germline V gene lookup returns CDR1 SNHLY and CDR2 FYNNEI. With 6 bases clipped from V and 8 bases from J, the junction kept 9 bases outside the gene matches. The CDR3 runs 14 residues. CDR3 nucleotide sequence: TGTGCCAGCAGCCTGACAGGGTCGGGCGAAAAACTGTTTTTT. It specifies CASSLTGSGEKLFF.

This clonotype was recorded many times. J is TRBJ1-4 and V is TRBV29-1; D is ambiguous. Trimming pared 7 bases from V and 8 bases from J, leaving 11 bases between. CDR3 length equals 11 residues. Germline V lookup: CDR1 SQVTM, CDR2 ANQGSEA. The CDR3 here is CSARYREKLFF. The CDR3 DNA follows: TGCAGCGCCCGATATCGCGAAAAACTGTTTTTT.